The present TCR beta chain was sequenced within a study of blood T cells in healthy people across ages. General study findings and limits: Estimated diversity, derived from one million T cells, was regarded as an underestimate. As naive T cell percentage varied, TCR beta diversity correlated strongly with it. Long-lived donors exceeded aged donors in naive CD4+ cells and diversity.

For the second PCR, which ran for about 6 to 11 cycles, a sample-barcoded 5' primer and a J-beta primer mix were used. TCRdb reprocessed the 5' RACE reads with MiXCR, giving one entry per CDR3 protein. The sample has under 2,000,000 distinct CDR3 sequences, 40% to 55% seen once. Concerning this clonotype: Its antigen is currently unknown.

CDR1 SGHDT and CDR2 YYEEEE come from the germline V gene. Losses at the gene ends were 0 bases for V and 7 bases for J; bases not matched to a gene: 15. The CDR3 loop spans 18 amino acids. Sequencing used blood. This clonotype was obtained from a woman aged 40 to 55 in good health. V gene TRBV5-6 combines with J gene TRBJ2-5, with 10 bases lining up with TRBD2. CDR3 in DNA: TGTGCCAGCAGCTTGGCCCATCCTAGCGGGGGACAAGTAGGGACCCAGTACTTC. Amino acid sequence: CASSLAHPSGGQVGTQYF.